The 24 T cell receptor beta chains in this list originate from one sample, sequenced in a study of beta chain features in type 1 diabetes. Sequencing targeted expressed TCRB transcripts, as all isolated RNA had been reverse transcribed. Clones were sequenced by immunoSEQ multiplex PCR, and TCRdb holds only the in-frame ones, with some missing. Of some 360,000 clones in the sample, less than 20% were seen once. The sequencing sample was made of naive CD4+ T cells from blood. These receptors all come from a woman aged 18-30 years in good health.

The chain's CDR3 is CAWSGQDDNYGYTF. The CDR3 nucleotides read TGTGCCTGGAGTGGACAGGACGATAACTATGGCTACACCTTC. The J gene is TRBJ1-2, the V gene TRBV30, with a tentative D call TRBD1 (6 bases). V shed 1 base and J shed 1 base, with 10 bases lying between them. The CDR3 runs to 14 residues. Per the germline V gene, CDR1 is GTSNPN and CDR2 is SVGIG (reference sequence). Together with reference TRBV30 and TRBJ1-2, the CDR3 gives the full variable domain: SQTIHQWPATLVQPVGSPLSLECTVEGTSNPNLYWYRQAAGRGLQLLFYSVGIGQISSEVPQNLSASRPQDRQFILSSKKLLLSDSGFYLCAWSGQDDNYGYTFGSGTRLTVV.

The J gene is TRBJ2-7, the V gene TRBV7-8, with a weak D call TRBD1 (6 bases). The CDR3 is 13 amino acids. V lost 5 bases to trimming and J lost 5 bases, with 13 bases between them. The V gene's germline CDR1 is SGHVS and CDR2 FQNEAQ. The CDR3 spells CASSPGTNDEQYF. The CDR3 bases are TGTGCCAGCAGCCCCGGGACAAACGACGAGCAGTACTTC.

This clone was observed a few times. The rearrangement links TRBV10-3 to TRBJ2-1; tentatively, D is TRBD2 (6 bases). Germline-derived CDR1 and CDR2 are ENHRY and SYGVKD. The V gene lost 6 bases and the J gene lost 1 base, with 10 bases spanning the gap. CDR3 size: 14 residues. CDR3 loop: CAISGGNSYNEQFF. In DNA, the CDR3 is TGTGCCATCAGCGGAGGGAATTCCTACAATGAGCAGTTCTTC.

V and J are TRBV29-1 and TRBJ2-7, with 7 nucleotides matching TRBD1. CDR1 is SQVTM, CDR2 ANQGSEA, per germline. This CDR3 has 13 amino acids. V shed 6 bases, J shed 5 bases, and the junction held 10 bases outside the gene matches. CDR3 DNA sequence: TGCAGCGTCCTCCGACAGGGTAACGACGAGCAGTACTTC. Its protein is CSVLRQGNDEQYF.

The genes are TRBV6-5 and TRBJ1-2; D is unclear. V was cut by 6 bases and J by 3 bases, with 11 bases left in between. Germline CDR1 is MNHEY and CDR2 is SVGAGI. This CDR3 contains 13 residues. The CDR3 bases are TGTGCCAGCAGGCAGGATATCGACTATGGCTACACCTTC. Translation gives CASRQDIDYGYTF.

The chain employs TRBV7-2 and TRBJ1-1; D not resolved. CDR3 size: 13 residues. CDR1 is SGHTA, CDR2 FQGNSA, per germline. The V and J ends lost 5 bases and 5 bases respectively, with 12 bases between them. This CDR3 reads CASSLLLETEAFF. The CDR3 DNA sequence: TGTGCCAGCAGCCTCCTATTGGAGACTGAAGCTTTCTTT.

The chain combines TRBV9 with TRBJ2-1, with D possibly TRBD1 on 5 matching bases. There are 14 residues in the CDR3. Looked up from germline, CDR1 is SGDLS and CDR2 is YYNGEE. Trimming took 4 bases from V and 8 from J, leaving 16 bases between them. CDR3 DNA: TGTGCCAGCAGCCCCGGACACCCTAGGGATGAGCAGTTCTTC. It translates to CASSPGHPRDEQFF.

The genes are TRBV4-1 and TRBJ2-5, with TRBD2 identical over 10 bases. Trimming took 4 bases from V and 4 from J; bases not matched to a gene: 6. The V gene's germline CDR1 is MGHRA and CDR2 YSYEKL. The CDR3 is 15 amino acids. CDR3 region: CASSPRVAGGETQYF. The CDR3 nucleotides read TGCGCCAGCAGCCCTCGGGTAGCGGGAGGAGAGACCCAGTACTTC.

V and J are TRBV29-1 and TRBJ1-1; TRBD1 agrees at 9 bases. The J segment lost 4 bases and the V segment lost 7 bases, leaving 7 bases of the junction unmatched. The germline gives CDR1 SQVTM, CDR2 ANQGSEA. The CDR3 totals 13 residues. The CDR3 sequence: CSALQGAGTEAFF. The CDR3 DNA reads as TGCAGCGCCCTACAGGGGGCGGGCACTGAAGCTTTCTTT.

This clone was detected only a few times. The chain has TRBV2 and TRBJ1-2; D possibly corresponds to TRBD1 (6 bases). Germline V gives CDR1 SNHLY, CDR2 FYNNEI. CDR3 size: 13 residues. Trimming pared 8 bases from V and 7 bases from J, leaving 17 bases between. The chain's CDR3 is CASEGGRWFGYTF. CDR3 sequence (DNA): TGTGCCAGCGAAGGGGGTCGTTGGTTTGGCTACACCTTC. Looking up the rest from reference TRBV2 and TRBJ1-2 gives the full variable domain: EPEVTQTPSHQVTQMGQEVILRCVPISNHLYFYWYRQILGQKVEFLVSFYNNEISEKSEIFDDQFSVERPDGSNFTLKIRSTKLEDSAMYFCASEGGRWFGYTFGSGTRLTVV.

The chain is built from TRBV4-3 and TRBJ1-2, with a tentative D call TRBD1 (6 bases). Trimming cost V 1 base and J 2 bases, with 8 bases left between them. Germline CDR1 and CDR2: LGHNA and YSLEER. The CDR3 extends over 14 amino acids. CDR3 coding DNA: TGCGCCAGCAGCCAAGCCGGACAGAACTATGGCTACACCTTC. Translation: CASSQAGQNYGYTF.

Comments on this clone: One junction end disagrees with the germline gene, perhaps due to a read error. This chain uses TRBV7-7 with TRBJ2-7; a possible D gene is TRBD1 (6 bases). Germline V CDR1 and CDR2: SSHAT, FNYEAQ (reference sequence). This CDR3 has 14 amino acids. The CDR3 sequence: CASSPGPGQYEQYF. The CDR3 DNA sequence: TGTGCTAGCAGCCCCGGCCCCGGACAGTACGAGCAGTACTTC.

This clone has more than one count but fewer than ten. Other DNA sequences within the sample encode an identical CDR3. CDR3 nucleotides: TGCAGCGTCGGGACAGGGCGTGAGACCCAGTACTTC. Its translation: CSVGTGRETQYF. V and J are TRBV29-1 and TRBJ2-5, with TRBD1 matching 9 bases. The trim removed 6 bases at V and 5 bases at J, leaving 4 bases unmatched. The CDR3 runs to 12 residues. Germline CDR1 and CDR2: SQVTM and ANQGSEA.

The chain carries TRBV5-6 and TRBJ2-1, with 8 bases matching TRBD1. Germline-derived CDR1 and CDR2 are SGHDT and YYEEEE. The CDR3 is made up of 15 amino acids. After removal of 1 base from V and 6 bases from J, the junction contained 6 bases not matched to a gene. CDR3 region: CASSLWDRLSNEQFF. The DNA for the CDR3 is TGTGCCAGCAGCTTGTGGGACAGGCTGTCCAATGAGCAGTTCTTC. The whole variable domain, remainder taken from reference TRBV5-6 and TRBJ2-1, is DAGVTQSPTHLIKTRGQQVTLRCSPKSGHDTVSWYQQALGQGPQFIFQYYEEEERQRGNFPDRFSGHQFPNYSSELNVNALLLGDSALYLCASSLWDRLSNEQFFGPGTRLTVL.

The chain recombines TRBV7-2 with TRBJ2-6, with 10 bases that match TRBD2. Germline CDR1 and CDR2: SGHTA and FQGNSA. The CDR3 is 18 residues long. The ends lost 4 bases at V and 0 bases at J; junction bases unmatched: 6. The CDR3 DNA reads as TGTGCCAGCAGCTGGAGCGGGGGGGCGGTCTCTGGGGCCAACGTCCTGACTTTC. This translates into CASSWSGGAVSGANVLTF. The variable domain in full, completed from reference TRBV7-2 and TRBJ2-6, reads GAGVSQSPSNKVTEKGKDVELRCDPISGHTALYWYRQSLGQGLEFLIYFQGNSAPDKSGLPSDRFSAERTGGSVSTLTIQRTQQEDSAVYLCASSWSGGAVSGANVLTFGAGSRLTVL.

This chain connects TRBV18 to TRBJ2-6, with TRBD2 as a possible D gene (6 bases). The CDR3 loop spans 15 amino acids. The ends were cut back, 4 bases at V and 2 bases at J, with 9 bases in the middle. CDR1 and CDR2 (germline): KGHSH, LQKENI. As DNA, the CDR3 is TGTGCCAGCTCACTCGGCGGGACTGGGGCCAACGTCCTGACTTTC. Translated, it gives CASSLGGTGANVLTF.

The rearrangement uses TRBV6-5 and TRBJ2-1, with TRBD1 matching over 10 bases. CDR1 and CDR2 from the germline V gene are MNHEY and SVGAGI. CDR3 size: 15 residues. Unmatched junction bases numbered 10, after V lost 6 bases and J lost 8 bases. The CDR3 DNA follows: TGTGCCAGCAGAGGGGACAGGGGAGAATCTTATGAGCAGTTCTTC. It is translated as CASRGDRGESYEQFF.

This rearrangement joins TRBV5-1 to TRBJ1-2; no clear D. Looked up from germline, CDR1 is SGHRS and CDR2 is YFSETQ. The CDR3 runs to 13 residues. V lost 4 bases and J 8 bases, leaving 15 bases between the germline ends. The CDR3 DNA is TGCGCCAGCAGCACGAGTCAGTCCGGGGGCTACACCTTC. Residues: CASSTSQSGGYTF.

This clone was seen only a few times. The rearrangement joins TRBV6-5 to TRBJ2-1; maybe TRBD1 (5 bases). The V end was cut by 4 bases, the J end by 5 bases, with 15 bases between. Looked up from germline, CDR1 is MNHEY and CDR2 is SVGAGI. CDR3 length: 15 residues. This chain's CDR3 is CASSSGQRTNNEQFF. CDR3 nucleotide sequence: TGTGCCAGCAGTTCTGGACAAAGGACCAACAATGAGCAGTTCTTC.

The table lists this clone with a few counts. The chain links TRBV6-1 to TRBJ2-1; 14 bases line up with TRBD2. Germline CDR1 reads MNHNS; CDR2 reads SASEGT. V gave up 5 bases and J gave up 9 bases; unmatched junction bases: 6. The CDR3 is made up of 15 amino acids. The CDR3 bases are TGTGCCAGCAGTTCGGGACTAGCGGGAGAAATTGAGCAGTTCTTC. Residues: CASSSGLAGEIEQFF.

This clone came up a few times. This chain links TRBV30 with TRBJ2-1; the match to TRBD1 covers 8 bases. Per germline, CDR1 GTSNPN and CDR2 SVGIG (reference sequence). The CDR3 is made up of 15 amino acids. V dropped 2 bases and J dropped 4; count of bases not matched to a gene: 7. CDR3 nucleotide sequence: TGTGCCTGGAGTCCCCGGACAGGGAATTACAATGAGCAGTTCTTC. This sequence encodes CAWSPRTGNYNEQFF.

V is TRBV20-1 and J is TRBJ2-1, with D possibly matching TRBD1 (5 bases). CDR3 size: 11 residues. Trimming shortened V by 0 bases and J by 10 bases, and 7 bases separated the two germline ends. CDR1 DFQATT and CDR2 SNEGSKA come from the germline V gene (reference sequence). CDR3 nucleotides: TGCAGTGCTAGAGATAACAGGGAGCAGTTCTTC. Its protein product is CSARDNREQFF.

The V and J genes are TRBV29-1 and TRBJ1-1; a weak D match, TRBD1 (5 bases). The germline CDR1 and CDR2 sequences are SQVTM and ANQGSEA. The CDR3 consists of 10 residues. V was clipped by 7 bases and J by 5 bases, with 8 bases between them. CDR3 protein: CSAGGTEAFF. The CDR3 DNA is TGCAGCGCGGGGGGAACTGAAGCTTTCTTT.

The V and J genes are TRBV2 and TRBJ1-5; TRBD1 matches 7 bases. V trimming: 0 bases; J trimming: 2 bases; junction bases outside the gene matches: 4. Germline CDR1 is SNHLY and CDR2 is FYNNEI. The CDR3 length is 16 residues. The CDR3 here is CASSEARGQGNQPQHF. In nucleotides, the CDR3 is TGTGCCAGCAGTGAAGCGAGGGGGCAAGGCAATCAGCCCCAGCATTTT.